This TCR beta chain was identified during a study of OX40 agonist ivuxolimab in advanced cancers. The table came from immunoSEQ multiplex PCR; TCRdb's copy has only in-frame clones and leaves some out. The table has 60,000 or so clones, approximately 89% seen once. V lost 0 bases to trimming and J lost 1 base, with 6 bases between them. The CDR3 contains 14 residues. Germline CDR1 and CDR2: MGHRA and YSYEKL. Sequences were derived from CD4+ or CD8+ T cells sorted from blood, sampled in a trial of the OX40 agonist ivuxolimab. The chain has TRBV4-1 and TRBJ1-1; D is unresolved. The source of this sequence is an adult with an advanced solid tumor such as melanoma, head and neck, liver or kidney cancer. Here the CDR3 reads CASSQDVENTEAFF. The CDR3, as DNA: TGCGCCAGCAGCCAAGATGTCGAGAACACTGAAGCTTTCTTT.